These 16 T cell receptor beta chains came from one sample sequenced in a study of CXCR3-negative and CXCR3-positive naive CD8 T cells. Study-wide results and caveats: Against CXCR3-negative naive cells, CXCR3-positive naive cells showed more hydrophobic TRB CDR3s.

These TCRs' antigens remain unknown. Carrying UMI labels, the TRB cDNA libraries were prepared through 5' RACE. TCRdb processed the 5' RACE reads again and assigns one entry to each CDR3 protein, with no DNA. The sample shows around 130,000 distinct CDR3 sequences, and about 0.54% sits with its ten largest clones. Sequenced material: naive CXCR3+ CD8+ T cells from blood. Subset specified: CD45RO-CCR7+CD27+CD95- naive CD8+ T cells expressing CXCR3 (TNR3+). These receptor sequences come from a human donor in good health. Some clones in this sample may be carry-over from other donors' samples.

J is TRBJ2-1 and V is TRBV11-2; TCRdb returns TRBD1, unconfirmable since there is no DNA. Germline V gene lookup returns CDR1 SGHAT and CDR2 FQNNGV. This CDR3 has 15 amino acids. The CDR3 here is CASYRDRSSYNEQFF.

The V call is TRBV9, the J call TRBJ1-2; TCRdb proposes TRBD1, but this gene call is untestable without DNA. This CDR3 has 15 residues. Germline loops: CDR1 SGDLS, CDR2 YYNGEE. The CDR3 here is CASSVGPGGDYGYTF.

The genes are TRBV14 and TRBJ1-1. This CDR3 has 14 amino acids. CDR1 and CDR2 from the germline V gene are SGHDN and FVKESK. The CDR3 sequence: CASSQLREVPEAFF.

The V gene is TRBV20-1, the J gene TRBJ2-7; TCRdb returns TRBD2, unconfirmable since there is no DNA. The CDR3 contains 16 residues. CDR1 is DFQATT and CDR2 is SNEGSKA in the germline V gene (reference sequence). CDR3 in amino acids: CSARDGELAGSYEQYF.

The V and J genes are TRBV7-2 and TRBJ2-7. Germline CDR1 and CDR2: SGHTA and FQGNSA. This CDR3 has 13 amino acids. The CDR3 here is CASSSPYHYEQYF.

This rearrangement joins TRBV7-9 to TRBJ1-1. This CDR3 region has 14 residues. Germline V gene data show CDR1 as SEHNR and CDR2 as FQNEAQ (reference sequence). This CDR3 reads CASSLVPVNTEAFF.

This chain connects TRBV6-4 to TRBJ2-2; checking the TCRdb D call of TRBD2 is not possible without DNA. This CDR3 spans 17 amino acids. From germline, CDR1 is MRHNA and CDR2 SNTAGT. CDR3 region: CATRRGTSGPETGELFF.

This sequence joins TRBV5-8 and TRBJ2-5; TCRdb reports TRBD2, a call that lacks DNA to check it against. The CDR3 sequence is 16 residues long. Germline CDR1 and CDR2: SGHTS and YDEGEE. The CDR3 loop reads CASSSQGLAGTETQYF.

This chain links TRBV11-3 with TRBJ1-2. CDR3 length: 17 amino acids. CDR1 and CDR2 (germline): SGHNT, YENEEA. Here the CDR3 reads CASSLDRAGRSPYGYTF.

This chain's CDR3 is CATSNSRGRQFF. The chain couples TRBV15 to TRBJ2-1. This CDR3 comprises 12 residues. Germline-derived CDR1 and CDR2 are LNHNV and YYDKDF (reference sequence).

The V and J genes are TRBV6-1 and TRBJ2-2. The germline gives CDR1 MNHNS, CDR2 SASEGT. The CDR3 extends over 14 amino acids. CDR3 amino acids: CASSIAGEMGELFF.

This chain connects TRBV5-1 to TRBJ2-7. Per the germline V gene, CDR1 is SGHRS and CDR2 is YFSETQ. The CDR3 contains 12 residues. CDR3 sequence reads: CASSLIGDEQYF.

This chain uses TRBV20-1 with TRBJ2-7. Germline assignment: CDR1 DFQATT and CDR2 SNEGSKA (reference sequence). The CDR3 loop spans 13 amino acids. The CDR3 spells CSARGRTSYEQYF.

Here the CDR3 reads CASSWDRGYYEQYF. V is TRBV7-2 and J is TRBJ2-7; TCRdb gives TRBD1 as the D gene, but with no DNA this cannot be confirmed. This CDR3 has 14 amino acids. Germline assignment: CDR1 SGHTA and CDR2 FQGNSA.

The rearrangement uses TRBV10-3 and TRBJ2-3; the D gene TCRdb calls, TRBD1, cannot be checked with no DNA. CDR1 and CDR2 from the germline V gene are ENHRY and SYGVKD. The CDR3 runs to 17 residues. CDR3 amino acids: CAISESSGTEVADTQYF.

The CDR3 loop is CSSSFGEANTEAFF. The chain is built from TRBV7-9 and TRBJ1-1. Germline assignment: CDR1 SEHNR and CDR2 FQNEAQ (reference sequence). CDR3 length: 14 residues.